This TCR beta chain was obtained from a study of shared clonotypes between healthy human individuals. At the level of the study: The donor pool was made up of a couple of women and three men aged 18 to 49. Findings of the study overall: Memory subsets generally showed smaller estimated richness than naive subsets did.

CDR3 length equals 15 residues. Germline V gene data show CDR1 as SNHLY and CDR2 as FYNNEI. V dropped 8 bases and J dropped 7 bases, with 20 bases sitting between them. As for this clone: What it binds is not known.

Genomic DNA belonging to each subset was distributed in equal measure over several immunoSEQ plates. Sequencing used immunoSEQ multiplex PCR; TCRdb keeps in-frame clones, though not all of them. The sample carries around 750,000 clones, over 65% recorded once. Within Nashville, Tennessee resided all donors, each a Caucasian adult. The clonotype originates from a woman in her twenties or thirties in good health. Sequencing was performed on memory CD4+ T cells sorted from blood. This sample's subset: CD45RA-negative fraction. J is TRBJ1-4 and V is TRBV2; D unresolved. In DNA form, the CDR3 reads TGTGCCAGCGAAAAGTCGGGTTTCGAGGGTGAAAAACTGTTTTTT. Protein sequence: CASEKSGFEGEKLFF.